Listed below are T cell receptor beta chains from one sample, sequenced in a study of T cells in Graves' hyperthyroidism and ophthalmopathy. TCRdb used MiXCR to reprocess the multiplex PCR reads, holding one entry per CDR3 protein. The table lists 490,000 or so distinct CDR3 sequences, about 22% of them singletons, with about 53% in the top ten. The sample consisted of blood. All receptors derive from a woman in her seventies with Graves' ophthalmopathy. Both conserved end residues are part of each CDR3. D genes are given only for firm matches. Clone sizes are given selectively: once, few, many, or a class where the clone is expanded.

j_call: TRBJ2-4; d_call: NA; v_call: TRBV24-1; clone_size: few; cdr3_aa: CATSDGDIQYF; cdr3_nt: TGTGCCACCTCCGATGGGGACATTCAGTACTTC
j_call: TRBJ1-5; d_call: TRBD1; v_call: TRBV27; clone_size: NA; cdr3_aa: CASSQGQGRQPQHF; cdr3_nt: TGTGCCAGCAGCCAAGGACAGGGCCGACAGCCCCAGCATTTT
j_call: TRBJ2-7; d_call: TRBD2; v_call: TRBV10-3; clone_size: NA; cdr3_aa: CAISARTSGIYEQYF; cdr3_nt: TGTGCCATCAGCGCCCGGACTAGCGGGATCTACGAGCAGTACTTC
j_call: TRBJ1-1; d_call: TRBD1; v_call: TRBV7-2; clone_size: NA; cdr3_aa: CASSRDRGQKGRAFF; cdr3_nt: TGTGCCAGCAGCCGGGACAGGGGCCAAAAGGGGCGAGCTTTCTTT
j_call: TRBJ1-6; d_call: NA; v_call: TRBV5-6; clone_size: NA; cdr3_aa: CASSLSGSSYNSPLHF; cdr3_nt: TGTGCCAGCAGCTTGTCCGGATCCTCCTATAATTCACCCCTCCACTTT
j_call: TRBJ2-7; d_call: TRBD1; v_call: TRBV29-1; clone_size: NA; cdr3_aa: CSVRTGGPYEQYF; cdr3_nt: TGCAGCGTTCGTACAGGGGGACCCTACGAGCAGTACTTC
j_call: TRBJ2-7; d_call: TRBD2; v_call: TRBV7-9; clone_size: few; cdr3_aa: CASSPEIGTSGTGSSYEQYF; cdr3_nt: TGTGCCAGCAGCCCCGAAATCGGGACTAGCGGGACGGGCAGCTCCTACGAGCAGTACTTC
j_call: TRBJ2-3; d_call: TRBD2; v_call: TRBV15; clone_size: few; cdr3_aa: CATSSRLAGVGTDTQYF; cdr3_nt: TGTGCCACCAGCAGCAGACTAGCGGGAGTGGGCACAGATACGCAGTATTTT
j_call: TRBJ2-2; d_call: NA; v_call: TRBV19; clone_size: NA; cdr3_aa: CASSPGRSNTGELFF; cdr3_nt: TGTGCCAGTAGTCCGGGACGTTCGAACACCGGGGAGCTGTTTTTT
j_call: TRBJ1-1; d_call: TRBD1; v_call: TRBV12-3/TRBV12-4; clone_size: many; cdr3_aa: CASSYRGHTEAFF; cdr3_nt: TGTGCCAGCAGTTACAGGGGGCACACTGAAGCTTTCTTT
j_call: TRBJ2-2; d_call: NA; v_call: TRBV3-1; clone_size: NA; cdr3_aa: CASSHRGANTGELFF; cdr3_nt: TGTGCCAGCAGCCACCGCGGGGCGAACACCGGGGAGCTGTTTTTT
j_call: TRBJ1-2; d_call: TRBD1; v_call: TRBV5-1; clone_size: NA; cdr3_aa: CASSDQGAGYTF; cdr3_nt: TGCGCCAGCAGTGATCAGGGGGCCGGCTACACCTTC
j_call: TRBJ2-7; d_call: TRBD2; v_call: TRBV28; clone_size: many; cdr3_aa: CASSPSGGAYEQYF; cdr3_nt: TGTGCCAGCAGCCCCTCGGGGGGGGCCTACGAGCAGTACTTC
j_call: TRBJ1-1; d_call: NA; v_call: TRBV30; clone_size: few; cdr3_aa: CARGGESDTEAFF; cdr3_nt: TGTGCCCGAGGCGGGGAGTCGGACACTGAAGCTTTCTTT
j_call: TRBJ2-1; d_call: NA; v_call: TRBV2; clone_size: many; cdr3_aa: CASKEDSLVWEQFF; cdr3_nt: TGTGCCAGCAAGGAGGACTCCCTGGTATGGGAGCAGTTCTTC
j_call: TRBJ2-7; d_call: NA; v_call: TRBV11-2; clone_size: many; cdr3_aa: CASSLAQGRYEQYF; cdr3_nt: TGTGCCAGCAGCTTAGCCCAGGGGAGGTACGAGCAGTACTTC
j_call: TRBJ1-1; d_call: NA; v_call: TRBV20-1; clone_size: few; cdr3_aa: CSARQEVFDTEAFF; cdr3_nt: TGCAGTGCTAGACAAGAGGTATTTGACACTGAAGCTTTCTTT
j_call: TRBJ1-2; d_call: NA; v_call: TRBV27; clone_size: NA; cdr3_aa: CASSLSITGKGYTF; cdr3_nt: TGTGCCAGCAGTTTATCGATCACAGGGAAGGGCTACACCTTC
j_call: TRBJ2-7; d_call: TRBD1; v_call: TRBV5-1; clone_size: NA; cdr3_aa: CASSLSGTGSPYREPAYEQYF; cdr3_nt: TGCGCCAGCAGCTTGTCCGGGACAGGGTCTCCTTATCGGGAGCCCGCCTACGAGCAGTACTTC
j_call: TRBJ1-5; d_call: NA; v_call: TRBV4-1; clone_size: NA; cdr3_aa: CASSHVTGGDQPQHF; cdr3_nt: TGCGCCAGCAGCCATGTGACAGGAGGCGATCAGCCCCAGCATTTT
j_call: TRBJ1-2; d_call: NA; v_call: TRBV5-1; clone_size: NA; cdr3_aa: CASSLSTGRESGYTF; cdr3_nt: TGCGCCAGCAGCTTGTCGACAGGCAGAGAAAGCGGCTACACCTTC
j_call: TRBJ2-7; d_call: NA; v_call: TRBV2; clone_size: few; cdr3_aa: CASSEVVEQYF; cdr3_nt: TGTGCCAGCAGTGAAGTTGTCGAGCAGTACTTC
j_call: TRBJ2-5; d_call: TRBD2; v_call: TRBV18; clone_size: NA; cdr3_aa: CASSPREGRETQYF; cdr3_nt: TGTGCCAGCTCACCACGGGAGGGTCGAGAGACCCAGTACTTC
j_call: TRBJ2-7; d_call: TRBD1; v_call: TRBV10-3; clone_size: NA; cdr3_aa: CAIRPRDRYERYF; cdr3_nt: TGTGCCATCAGGCCTCGGGACAGATACGAGCGGTACTTC
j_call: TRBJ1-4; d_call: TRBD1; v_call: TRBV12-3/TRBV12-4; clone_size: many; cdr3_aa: CASSVDRELFF; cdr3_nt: TGTGCCAGCAGTGTCGACAGGGAACTGTTTTTT
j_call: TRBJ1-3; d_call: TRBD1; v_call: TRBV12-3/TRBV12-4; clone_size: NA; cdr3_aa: CASSTPGQGRGNTIYF; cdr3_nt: TGTGCCAGCAGTACCCCGGGACAGGGTCGTGGAAACACCATATATTTT
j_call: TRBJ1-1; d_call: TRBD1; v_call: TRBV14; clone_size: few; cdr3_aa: CASSQEGRGRMNTEAFF; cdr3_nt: TGTGCCAGCAGCCAAGAGGGGAGGGGGCGGATGAACACTGAAGCTTTCTTT
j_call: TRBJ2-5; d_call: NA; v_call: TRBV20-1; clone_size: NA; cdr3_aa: CSAPPLGETQYF; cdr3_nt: TGCAGTGCGCCTCCACTGGGAGAGACCCAGTACTTC
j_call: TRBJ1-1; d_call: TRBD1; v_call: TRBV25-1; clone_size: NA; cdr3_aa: CASSDRNLQGAKAFF; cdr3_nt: TGTGCCAGCAGTGATCGAAATCTTCAGGGGGCGAAAGCTTTCTTT
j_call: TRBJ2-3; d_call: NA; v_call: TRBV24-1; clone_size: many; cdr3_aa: CATSDPTATASTDTQYF; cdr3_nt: TGTGCCACCAGTGATCCTACGGCGACAGCTAGCACAGATACGCAGTATTTT
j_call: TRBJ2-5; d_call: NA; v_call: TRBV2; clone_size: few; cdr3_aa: CANSIKAETQYF; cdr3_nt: TGTGCCAACTCGATTAAGGCCGAGACCCAGTACTTC
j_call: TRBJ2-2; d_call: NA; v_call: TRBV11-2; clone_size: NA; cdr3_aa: CASSFGGSGTGELFF; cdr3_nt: TGTGCCAGCAGCTTTGGTGGGTCAGGCACCGGGGAGCTGTTTTTT
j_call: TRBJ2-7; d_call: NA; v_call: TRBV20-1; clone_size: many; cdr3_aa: CSASTGRLEQYF; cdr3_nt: TGCAGTGCATCGACAGGCCGACTTGAGCAGTACTTC
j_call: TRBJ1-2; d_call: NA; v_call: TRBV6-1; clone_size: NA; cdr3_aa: CASSVSPNYGYTF; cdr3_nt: TGTGCCAGCAGTGTAAGCCCTAACTATGGCTACACCTTC
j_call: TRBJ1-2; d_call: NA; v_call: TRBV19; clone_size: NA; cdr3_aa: CATSWGGAEYGYTF; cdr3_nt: TGTGCCACCAGCTGGGGGGGCGCGGAATATGGCTACACCTTC
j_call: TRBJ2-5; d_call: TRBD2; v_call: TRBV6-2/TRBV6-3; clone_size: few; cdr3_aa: CASPASGQETQYF; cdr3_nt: TGTGCCAGCCCTGCTAGCGGTCAAGAGACCCAGTACTTC
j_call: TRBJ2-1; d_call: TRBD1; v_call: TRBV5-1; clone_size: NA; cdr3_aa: CASGPGQGGQGQFF; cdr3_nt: TGCGCCAGCGGTCCGGGACAGGGTGGACAGGGGCAGTTCTTC
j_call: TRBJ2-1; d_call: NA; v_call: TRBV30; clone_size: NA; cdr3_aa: CAWSNWDEQFF; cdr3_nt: TGTGCCTGGAGTAACTGGGATGAGCAGTTCTTC
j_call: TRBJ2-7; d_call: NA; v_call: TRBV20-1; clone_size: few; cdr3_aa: CSARVGTRREEQYF; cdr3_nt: TGCAGTGCTAGAGTTGGGACAAGGCGGGAAGAGCAGTACTTC
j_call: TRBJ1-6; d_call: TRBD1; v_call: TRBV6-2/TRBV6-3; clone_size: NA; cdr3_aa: CASTGTGAFTLHF; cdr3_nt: TGTGCCAGCACCGGGACAGGGGCATTCACCCTCCACTTT
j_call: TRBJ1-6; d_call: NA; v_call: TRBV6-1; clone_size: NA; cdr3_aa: CASSIGQSTYNSPLHF; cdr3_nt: TGTGCCAGCAGCATCGGACAGAGCACCTATAATTCACCCCTCCACTTT
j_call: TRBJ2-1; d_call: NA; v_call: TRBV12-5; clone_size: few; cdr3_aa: CASGLVGFSGPYNEQFF; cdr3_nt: TGTGCTAGTGGTTTGGTGGGTTTCAGCGGGCCCTACAATGAGCAGTTCTTC
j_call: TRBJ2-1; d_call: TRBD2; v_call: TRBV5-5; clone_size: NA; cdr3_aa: CAGGLAGGNEQFF; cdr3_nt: TGTGCCGGCGGACTAGCGGGAGGGAATGAGCAGTTCTTC
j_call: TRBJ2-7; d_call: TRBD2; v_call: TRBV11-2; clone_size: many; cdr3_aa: CASSLSSGSQLEQYF; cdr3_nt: TGTGCCAGCAGCTTATCGAGCGGGAGCCAGCTCGAGCAGTACTTC